One T cell receptor beta chain is described in this entry. What it recognizes is unknown. The entry originates in a study of cytomegalovirus exposure and HLA in healthy donors. PCR primers comprised 60 Vbeta and 13 Jbeta primers. Authors' methods: Roughly 10 million shared chains were among some 75 million unique TCR beta chains counted in a later analysis. The table came from immunoSEQ multiplex PCR; TCRdb's copy has only in-frame clones and leaves some out. The V and J calls and the clone size are those of that table, but D and trimming were determined from the DNA. The sample lists about 61,000 clones, more than 70% occurring once. V dropped 6 bases and J dropped 3 bases, with 18 bases sitting between them. CDR3 size: 15 residues. Germline assignment: CDR1 MNHEY and CDR2 SVGAGI. Findings and caveats of the study: Per a later analysis, 15,000 to 20,000 TCR beta sequences showed association with HLA alleles at 0.05 false discovery rate. It was likely that a cluster of highly shared sequence variants was a sequencing artifact. Previous analysis showed most TCR beta V segments were productive about 87% or about 30% of the time.

The gene calls are TRBV6-5 and TRBJ2-7; D unclear. Material for sequencing was PBMCs. The receptor was isolated from a man in his forties or fifties in good health and CMV-seropositive. DNA for the CDR3: TGTGCCAGCAGCATCGGGTCGCTCCCAAGCTACGAGCAGTACTTC. Protein product: CASSIGSLPSYEQYF.